This T cell receptor (beta chain) was found in a study of a mutant IDH1 vaccine in newly diagnosed glioma. Noted time point: baseline, week 1 (first vaccination visit). Treatment here: pre-vaccination baseline after standard-of-care therapy. Trimming left V 1 base short and J 9 bases short, with 14 bases between. Per the germline V gene, CDR1 is SGHNT and CDR2 is YYREEE (reference sequence). The CDR3 is 15 residues long. In its sample, this clone was seen a few times. The assay was immunoSEQ multiplex PCR, and TCRdb's table has in-frame clones only and misses some. This table holds about 33,000 clones, approximately 90% found once.

The source of this sequence is a woman between 40 and 55 years old with glioma. The chain has TRBV5-4 and TRBJ1-6; no definite D call. The sequencing used PBMCs, collected from a glioma patient treated with radiotherapy, temozolomide or both. The DNA of the CDR3 is TGTGCCAGCAGCTTGTCACCCGGCTCTGGTTCACCCCTCCACTTT. Translating gives CASSLSPGSGSPLHF.